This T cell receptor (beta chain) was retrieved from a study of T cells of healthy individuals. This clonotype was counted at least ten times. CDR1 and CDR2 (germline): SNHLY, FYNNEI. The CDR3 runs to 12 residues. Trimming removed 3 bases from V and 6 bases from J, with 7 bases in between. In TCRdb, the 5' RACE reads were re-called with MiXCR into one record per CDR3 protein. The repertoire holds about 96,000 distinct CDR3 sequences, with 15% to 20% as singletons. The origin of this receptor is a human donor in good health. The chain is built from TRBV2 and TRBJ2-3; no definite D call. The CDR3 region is CASSEVVDTQYF. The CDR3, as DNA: TGTGCCAGCAGTGAGGTCGTGGATACGCAGTATTTT.